These 6 T cell receptor beta chains were sequenced from one sample in a study of T cell repertoires in cytomegalovirus infection. TCRdb re-derived calls from the reads in MiXCR, one entry per CDR3 protein. Among 150,000 to 200,000 distinct CDR3 sequences listed, around 15% were seen once. Input material: PBMCs. The receptors originated from a human donor in good health (CMV status not recorded). Some clones in this sample may be carry-over from other donors' samples.

The J gene is TRBJ2-6, the V gene TRBV5-6, with no clear D. The V end lost 1 base, the J end lost 0 bases, and 14 bases lay between the germline ends. The CDR3 has 18 amino acids. CDR1 and CDR2 from the germline V gene are SGHDT and YYEEEE. This chain's CDR3 is CASSLYSPASSGANVLTF. The CDR3 DNA is TGTGCCAGCAGCTTGTACAGTCCGGCTAGCTCTGGGGCCAACGTCCTGACTTTC.

This clonotype was detected ten times or more. The J gene is TRBJ1-5, the V gene TRBV12-3 or TRBV12-4; unclear D gene. With 5 bases removed from V and 0 bases from J, the gap between germline ends came to 11 bases. The CDR3 is 15 residues long. CDR3 bases: TGTGCCAGCAGTCACGAGTTCCTTAGCAATCAGCCCCAGCATTTT. It yields the protein CASSHEFLSNQPQHF.

The chain carries TRBV3-1 and TRBJ2-3; the D is unclear. The CDR3 is 12 residues long. Germline-derived CDR1 and CDR2 are LGHDT and YNNKEL (reference sequence). Trimming took off 2 bases at V and 9 bases at J, with 9 bases between the two ends. The CDR3 is CASSQKSLTQYF. For the CDR3, the DNA is TGTGCCAGCAGCCAAAAGAGTTTGACGCAGTATTTT.

This clonotype was picked up many times. The CDR3 sequence is CASSTRLALEVYF. The DNA for the CDR3 is TGTGCCAGCAGCACCAGACTAGCGTTGGAGGTTTACTTC. The chain couples TRBV7-2 to TRBJ2-7; 8 nucleotides line up with TRBD2. Germline V CDR1 and CDR2: SGHTA, FQGNSA. This CDR3 has 13 residues. The ends lost 5 bases at V and 13 bases at J; junction bases unmatched: 13. Combining the CDR3 with reference TRBV7-2 and TRBJ2-7 gives the whole variable domain GAGVSQSPSNKVTEKGKDVELRCDPISGHTALYWYRQSLGQGLEFLIYFQGNSAPDKSGLPSDRFSAERTGGSVSTLTIQRTQQEDSAVYLCASSTRLALEVYFGPGTRLTVT.

The chain recombines TRBV29-1 with TRBJ1-2; D gene ambiguous. Germline assignment: CDR1 SQVTM and CDR2 ANQGSEA. The CDR3 spans 12 residues. Trimming removed 3 bases at V and 4 bases at J, with 9 bases between. CDR3 amino acids: CSVDEGSYGYTF. For the CDR3, the DNA is TGCAGCGTTGATGAGGGATCCTATGGCTACACCTTC.

This clonotype was observed a few times. The gene calls are TRBV5-1 and TRBJ2-7; TRBD1 is a possible D gene (6 bases). Germline CDR1 and CDR2: SGHRS and YFSETQ. The CDR3 length is 15 residues. Trimming removed 1 base from V and 0 bases from J, with 11 bases in between. CDR3 residues: CASSLRTGTSYEQYF. In DNA, the CDR3 is TGCGCCAGCAGCTTGAGAACAGGGACCTCCTACGAGCAGTACTTC.